This T cell receptor (beta chain) was sequenced in a study of T cell responses to AZD1222 COVID-19 vaccine (dated by TCRdb to about 2021). Broadly, across the study: TCR sequencing covered over 230 trial participants: 200 to 220 given two doses of AZD1222 and about 26 given two doses of MenACWY control vaccine. Trial participants were enrolled into age subgroups of 18-55, 56-69 and 70-plus years, which contained 148, 28 and 57 TCR-sequenced participants, respectively. What the research found in general, with its limitations: In the small 56-69-year group, the increase in depth fell short of significance, most likely because of low power. No day 14 peak-response samples were available, so repertoires were characterized only after the peak T cell response. Participants were mostly white British and included more females than males, and it was suggested by the authors that clonal diversity may have been underestimated. Reportedly, almost half of the unique spike-specific TCRs recognized epitopes lying outside the regions that are mutated in the B.1.351 and B.1.1.7 variants. Conclusions about previously exposed vaccinees were limited because only five to seven AZD1222 recipients were SARS-CoV-2 seropositive at baseline. After two AZD1222 doses, spike-specific TCR breadth and depth were significantly higher than at day 0 and than in MenACWY recipients. Vaccine-associated CD4 TCRs spanned the whole spike protein, with dominant responses in regions 160-218 and 743-854.

Explained via the paper, the time point label denotes: baseline before first vaccination. The treatment or condition label, as the study defines it: meningococcal conjugate vaccine given as trial control. Vaccinee samples came from UK trials COV001 and COV002, including a single-blind randomized controlled phase 2/3 trial of AZD1222 (ChAdOx1 nCoV-19) in healthy adults. Trial participant PBMC samples were collected at day 0 and day 28 after the second dose for TCRbeta chain sequencing. With regard to this clone: Its antigen is not yet known. No base-level quality is on record; no much larger clone is a single base apart.

The CDR3 regions of human TCRbeta chains were analyzed by immunosequencing. Processing in the source paper ran as follows. TCRs in the repertoires were matched against a reference library of SARS-CoV-2-specific TCRs that had been generated with the MIRA antigen-specificity platform. Breadth was defined as the fraction of unique TCRs that were SARS-CoV-2-associated. Depth was defined as the fraction of total T cells that were SARS-CoV-2-associated. Each spike-specific TCR was assigned to its reactive spike region and to a CD4 or CD8 class using the MIRA data. Log10-transformed breadth and depth values were compared by one-way ANOVA with Sidak's multiple comparisons tests. TCRdb took this table from immuneACCESS and kept in-frame rearrangements with V and J called. Such tables lack part of the clones; where checked against another copy, unresolved V genes explain under half of the gap, and the rest is unexplained. Clonal size and the V and J genes are those of that table, whereas D and trimming came from the DNA. The sample data list some 120,000 clones, and just over 85% of these were observed just once. The ten largest clones add up to 15% to 20% of the sample.

This clonotype originated in an adult in good health. Source: peripheral blood, taken on day 0 of MenACWY control vaccination.

The CDR3 here reads CASSVLQGEKETQYF. The DNA reads as follows: TGTGCCAGCAGCGTCCTACAGGGGGAGAAAGAGACCCAGTACTTC. The chain is made from TRBV9 and TRBJ2-5, with 8 central nucleotides matching TRBD1. There are 15 amino acids in the CDR3, from cysteine to phenylalanine inclusive. Only the CDR3 region is kept as DNA, spanning 45 bases read in frame from base 1. The CDR1 and CDR2 encoded by the germline V gene are SGDLS and YYNGEE. V loses 2 bases at its end and J loses 3 bases; junction bases beyond the gene matches: 6.